This T cell receptor beta chain was identified in a study of T-cell reconstitution after alpha-beta-depleted transplantation in children. Molecular barcoding with unique molecular identifiers was used for the TCRbeta library. One entry per CDR3 protein, called by TCRdb with MiXCR from the PCR reads. The sample has about 610,000 distinct CDR3 sequences; about 10% are singletons. Germline assignment: CDR1 MDHEN and CDR2 SYDVKM. V gave up 5 bases and J gave up 3 bases; unmatched junction bases: 13. This CDR3 has 17 residues. V usage is TRBV28 and J usage is TRBJ2-7; 10 bases align to TRBD2. This clonotype was obtained from a human donor who donated a stem cell graft to a child with acute myeloid leukemia. The source material was PBMCs from the stem cell graft donor, sampled from the stem cell graft. The DNA for the CDR3 is TGTGCCAGCAGTACCTTACCCTCGTCTAGCGGGAGCTACGAGCAGTACTTC. It encodes CASSTLPSSSGSYEQYF. Supplemented by reference TRBV28 and TRBJ2-7, the full variable domain reads DVKVTQSSRYLVKRTGEKVFLECVQDMDHENMFWYRQDPGLGLRLIYFSYDVKMKEKGDIPEGYSVSREKKERFSLILESASTNQTSMYLCASSTLPSSSGSYEQYFGPGTRLTVT.